This TCR beta chain comes out of a study of blood T cell repertoires in COVID-19. CDR1 SGHTA and CDR2 FQGNSA come from the germline V gene. The CDR3 has 12 residues. The V gene lost 5 bases and the J gene lost 2 bases, with 5 bases spanning the gap. This clone occurred once. Different DNA sequences within this sample yield the same CDR3. Authors' methods: Cell counts per sample came from amplifying reference gene primers. Measured with immunoSEQ multiplex PCR; TCRdb has only the in-frame clones, and not every one. That table supplies the V and J calls and clone size; D and trimming were determined from the DNA. The sample consists of some 130,000 clones, roughly 91% of them appearing once.

Material for sequencing was peripheral blood. J is TRBJ2-3 and V is TRBV7-2; D unclear. The receptor's source is a man aged 60 to 69 with COVID-19, enrolled during active disease. The CDR3 protein is CASSTYTDTQYF. The CDR3 nucleotides are TGTGCCAGCAGCACCTACACAGATACGCAGTATTTT.